This entry lists 8 T cell receptor beta chains sequenced from one sample in a study of neurological immune-mediated disorders. TCRdb re-called the 5' RACE reads through MiXCR, storing one row per CDR3 protein. The profile covers roughly 76,000 distinct CDR3 sequences, with roughly an eighth appearing a single time and roughly 7% taken by the ten largest. The specimen was PBMCs. The source of these receptors is a woman aged 50 to 60 in good health.

This clonotype was detected a few times. The chain employs TRBV6-5 and TRBJ2-5; D ambiguous. The V gene's germline CDR1 is MNHEY and CDR2 SVGAGI. The ends were cut back, 7 bases at V and 1 base at J, with 10 bases in the middle. CDR3 length equals 13 residues. The CDR3 protein is CASTPPGQETQYF. CDR3 sequence (DNA): TGTGCCAGCACCCCCCCCGGCCAAGAGACCCAGTACTTC.

This clonotype was seen many times. J is TRBJ2-1 and V is TRBV20-1; D remains ambiguous. The germline CDR1 and CDR2 sequences are DFQATT and SNEGSKA (reference sequence). V lost 0 bases and J lost 15, with 15 bases in between. This CDR3 region has 12 residues. For the CDR3, the DNA is TGCAGTGCTAGAGACGGCCAGCGTGTCGTGTTCTTC. The encoded protein is CSARDGQRVVFF.

Of note for this clonotype: The final CDR3 position lacks the conserved phenylalanine or tryptophan, pointing to a likely read error. This chain links TRBV3-1 with TRBJ1-1; weak D call: TRBD1 (6 bases). The ends were cut back, 4 bases at V and 7 bases at J, with 16 bases in the middle. This CDR3 has 14 amino acids. Per germline, CDR1 LGHDT and CDR2 YNNKEL (reference sequence). This chain's CDR3 is CASSPEQGTVEAFI. In nucleotides, the CDR3 is TGTGCCAGCAGCCCAGAACAGGGCACGGTTGAAGCTTTCATT.

Many counts were recorded for this clonotype. The V call is TRBV7-2, the J call TRBJ1-2; 7 bases map to TRBD1. Germline V CDR1 and CDR2: SGHTA, FQGNSA. This CDR3 has 14 amino acids. J lost 4 bases, V lost 0 bases, and 2 bases had no gene match. DNA of the CDR3: TGTGCCAGCAGCTTAGCGGGACAGAGCTATGGCTACACCTTC. Its protein is CASSLAGQSYGYTF. Combining the CDR3 with reference TRBV7-2 and TRBJ1-2 gives the whole variable domain GAGVSQSPSNKVTEKGKDVELRCDPISGHTALYWYRQSLGQGLEFLIYFQGNSAPDKSGLPSDRFSAERTGGSVSTLTIQRTQQEDSAVYLCASSLAGQSYGYTFGSGTRLTVV.

Many counts were recorded for this clonotype. V usage is TRBV18 and J usage is TRBJ1-1; 9 bases line up with TRBD1. V trimming: 2 bases; J trimming: 8 bases; junction bases outside the gene matches: 3. CDR1 and CDR2 (germline): KGHSH, LQKENI. The CDR3 is made up of 13 amino acids. The CDR3 reads CASSPGTGNEAFF. The CDR3 coding sequence is TGTGCCAGCTCACCAGGGACAGGGAACGAAGCTTTCTTT.

This clonotype was observed many times. V is TRBV7-2 and J is TRBJ2-1; the match to TRBD2 covers 8 bases. Unmatched junction bases numbered 10, after V lost 3 bases and J lost 6 bases. Germline V gene lookup returns CDR1 SGHTA and CDR2 FQGNSA. This CDR3 spans 16 amino acids. The CDR3 DNA follows: TGTGCCAGCAGCTTTATGGACCGGGCGGGGGGCAATGAGCAGTTCTTC. Encoded protein: CASSFMDRAGGNEQFF.

This clonotype was recorded many times. The chain has TRBV5-1 and TRBJ2-5; 14 nucleotides match TRBD2. In germline, CDR1 is SGHRS, CDR2 YFSETQ. The CDR3 has 18 amino acids. The ends lost 4 bases at V and 4 bases at J; junction bases unmatched: 12. CDR3 in DNA: TGCGCCAGCAGCGTAAGACTAGCGGGAGGGCCTTCACCAGAGACCCAGTACTTC. Its translation: CASSVRLAGGPSPETQYF.

This clonotype appeared many times. The rearrangement uses TRBV5-1 and TRBJ2-7; no definite D call. Trimming shortened V by 0 bases and J by 6 bases, and 7 bases separated the two germline ends. Per germline, CDR1 SGHRS and CDR2 YFSETQ. The CDR3 loop spans 12 amino acids. The CDR3 DNA sequence: TGCGCCAGCAGCTTGGACAGCACCGAGCAGTACTTC. Translating it yields CASSLDSTEQYF.